What follows is one T cell receptor beta chain and its context. Its antigen is unknown. Base qualities are not provided; no much larger clone lies one nucleotide away. Interpreted using the paper, the treatment or condition label stands for: about 20 received Ad26.COV2.S at low or high dose, single or two shots; about 5 received placebo; per-sample allocation not given. Repertoires of vaccine and placebo recipients were sequenced from samples collected on day 63 after the first injection. In Cohort 1b, around 25 adults aged 18-55 years were enrolled at a single site in Boston, USA, between 29 July and 7 August 2020. Ad26.COV2.S consisted of a replication-incompetent adenovirus type 26 vector by which a prefusion-stabilized SARS-CoV-2 spike protein from the original Wuhan strain was expressed. The data originate from a study of Ad26.COV2.S vaccination and SARS-CoV-2 variants (TCRdb year 2021). In terms of the full investigation: Donors in the vaccine arm were drawn from COV1001, a multicentre, randomized, double-blind, placebo-controlled phase I-IIa trial testing Ad26.COV2.S in healthy adults. Ad26.COV2.S was administered intramuscularly at 5 x 10^10 or 1 x 10^11 viral particles, either as a single shot or as two shots given 56 days apart. TCRbeta repertoire sequencing was used to assess the specificity and breadth of SARS-CoV-2-reactive T cell receptors after Ad26.COV2.S vaccination. A total of around 32 samples were included in the TCR-sequenced set, comprising some 20 Ad26.COV2.S vaccine recipients, 5 placebo recipients and 8 SARS-CoV-2 convalescent individuals. Trial participants were randomized into five groups of five: low-dose or high-dose Ad26.COV2.S given once or twice, or placebo on both occasions. Blinding of investigators to trial group allocation was maintained during experiments and outcome assessment. What the work shows at the level of the full study, not this receptor alone: The authors noted that total T cell responses may have been underestimated by the TCR breadth and depth analyses. Comparing responses between vaccine doses or regimens was not something the study was powered to do. After vaccination, substantial breadth of spike-specific CD8+ and CD4+ T cell responses was reported. Compared with placebo recipients, Ad26.COV2.S recipients showed higher spike-specific TCR breadth (P = 0.0014). Comparable non-spike TCR breadth was observed between vaccine and placebo recipients, consistent with only spike being contained in the vaccine.

TCRbeta CDR3 regions were sequenced with the immunoSEQ Assay. After extraction, genomic DNA underwent amplification by bias-controlled multiplex PCR, followed by high-throughput sequencing. The original pipeline was this. To quantify the absolute abundance of every unique TCRbeta CDR3 region, sequences were collapsed and filtered. T cell fraction was estimated by normalizing TCRbeta template counts to usable DNA, which was measured by amplifying reference genes present in all nucleated cells. Repertoire TCRs were annotated as SARS-CoV-2-specific when V gene, CDR3 amino acid sequence and J gene were exactly matched to a known reactive TCR set. The reference SARS-CoV-2 TCR set came from MIRA and was filtered for enrichment in COVID-19-positive ImmuneCODE repertoires, removing public or cross-reactive TCRs. Using the MIRA antigens, annotated TCRs were further analysed by specific ORF or by position within an ORF. Breadth was defined as annotated unique rearrangements over total unique productive rearrangements; depth was the summed frequency of those rearrangements. Two-sided Wilcoxon rank-sum tests were applied when comparing TCR breadth between groups. TCRdb stores this immuneACCESS table with in-frame sequences only. Part of the clones is absent; in the studies checked, under half of the shortfall reflects unresolved V genes, and no reason is known for the rest. D and trimming come from the DNA, and the V and J calls and clone size come from that table. This sample lists some 500,000 clones; roughly nine tenths were detected once. The ten biggest clones cover about 2.5% of the sample.

Deletion took 3 bases off V and 3 bases off J, with a span of 12 bases between the germline ends. Sequences KGHSY (CDR1) and FQNENV (CDR2) are obtained from the germline V gene. Reading from cysteine to phenylalanine, the CDR3 counts 15 amino acids. Of the read, only the CDR3 DNA is kept; its 45 bases are in frame from base 1. This TCR came from a person aged 18 to 59 who received the Ad26.COV2.S COVID-19 vaccine or a placebo. The chain is encoded by TRBV16 joined to TRBJ1-5; the best D guess is TRBD1, with 5 bases matching. The sample consisted of peripheral blood, taken in a trial of Ad26.COV2.S vaccine versus placebo. The bases read TGTGCCAGCAGCCAGACCGGCGGGACCAATCAGCCCCAGCATTTT. This is translated as CASSQTGGTNQPQHF.